The next 27 T cell receptor beta chains were all read from a single sample in a study of blood T cell repertoires in COVID-19. TCRdb's copy holds only in-frame clones and misses some; the assay was immunoSEQ multiplex PCR. The profile covers some 400,000 clones, with approximately 80% appearing a single time and about 1% taken by the ten largest. The sample taken for sequencing was peripheral blood. The receptors were sampled from a human donor with acute or convalescent COVID-19. The donor label of this sample is uncertain.

This clone was seen a few times. J is TRBJ2-3 and V is TRBV27, with D maybe TRBD1 (5 bases). Trimming took 3 bases from V and 2 from J, leaving 9 bases between them. The CDR3 consists of 14 residues. Per germline, CDR1 MNHEY and CDR2 SMNVEV (reference sequence). The CDR3 region has the DNA TGTGCCAGCAGTTTGAGACAGCACACAGATACGCAGTATTTT. Translated: CASSLRQHTDTQYF.

The count of this clone is one. The chain couples TRBV5-1 to TRBJ2-7; 7 bases are shared with TRBD2. The CDR3 is 13 amino acids. V shed 1 base and J 6 bases; nucleotides not matched to a gene: 4. CDR1 and CDR2 from the germline V gene are SGHRS and YFSETQ. CDR3 nucleotide sequence: TGCGCCAGCAGCTTGAGACTAGCAACCGAGCAGTACTTC. It yields the protein CASSLRLATEQYF.

This chain connects TRBV2 to TRBJ1-5; 7 bases map to TRBD1. Unmatched junction bases numbered 7, after V lost 8 bases and J lost 0 bases. Germline V gene lookup returns CDR1 SNHLY and CDR2 FYNNEI. This CDR3 is 15 amino acids long. Here the CDR3 reads CASVGTDYSNQPQHF. The DNA for the CDR3 is TGTGCCAGCGTTGGGACAGACTATAGCAATCAGCCCCAGCATTTT.

The chain recombines TRBV2 with TRBJ1-2; TRBD1 matches 7 bases. CDR3 size: 13 residues. The J segment lost 5 bases and the V segment lost 6 bases, leaving 6 bases of the junction unmatched. Germline V gives CDR1 SNHLY, CDR2 FYNNEI. The CDR3 region has the DNA TGTGCCAGCAGCTTGGGACAGCAATATGGCTACACCTTC. Residues: CASSLGQQYGYTF.

V and J are TRBV4-1 and TRBJ1-5, with a weak D call TRBD1 (5 bases). The CDR3 totals 13 residues. Germline-derived CDR1 and CDR2 are MGHRA and YSYEKL. V was trimmed by 4 bases and J by 7 bases, leaving 11 bases between them. CDR3 amino acids: CASSRGQGQPQHF. The DNA for the CDR3 is TGCGCCAGCAGCCGCGGACAAGGGCAGCCCCAGCATTTT.

The chain couples TRBV11-2 to TRBJ1-6, with 7 bases aligning to TRBD1. CDR3 size: 15 residues. From germline, CDR1 is SGHAT and CDR2 FQNNGV. V lost 5 bases to trimming and J lost 5 bases; unmatched junction nucleotides: 6. CDR3 nucleotides: TGTGCCAGCAGCCTAGTGGGACAGAATAATTCACCCCTCCACTTT. This gives the protein CASSLVGQNNSPLHF.

V and J are TRBV12-3 or TRBV12-4 and TRBJ1-1; D call uncertain. Trimming shortened V by 3 bases and J by 4 bases, and 9 bases separated the two germline ends. CDR3 length: 13 residues. CDR3 nucleotides: TGTGCCAGCAGTTTGCGGGAAGGCACTGAAGCTTTCTTT. Its protein product is CASSLREGTEAFF.

The J gene is TRBJ2-6, the V gene TRBV6-6, with TRBD1 matching over 7 bases. V lost 4 bases to trimming and J lost 2 bases; unmatched junction nucleotides: 5. The germline CDR1 and CDR2 sequences are MNHNY and SVGAGI (reference sequence). The CDR3 extends over 16 amino acids. Here the CDR3 reads CASSSRGGPGANVLTF. The CDR3 region has the DNA TGTGCCAGCAGTTCCCGAGGGGGCCCTGGGGCCAACGTCCTGACTTTC.

CDR3 sequence reads: CASSKEKPGYGYTF. The CDR3 DNA sequence: TGTGCCAGCAGCAAAGAAAAACCGGGGTATGGCTACACCTTC. The chain is built from TRBV2 and TRBJ1-2; D remains ambiguous. Trimming removed 6 bases from V and 5 bases from J, with 16 bases in between. CDR1 is SNHLY, CDR2 FYNNEI, per germline. The CDR3 is 14 residues long.

CDR3 DNA sequence: TGTGCCAGCAGCTTGGCAGGAAGGAGCAATCAGCCCCAGCATTTT. Translated, it gives CASSLAGRSNQPQHF. The chain couples TRBV5-5 to TRBJ1-5; D is unclear. The germline CDR1 and CDR2 sequences are SGHKS and YYEKEE (reference sequence). V was cut by 0 bases and J by 1 base, with 8 bases left in between. This CDR3 contains 15 residues.

This chain links TRBV7-2 with TRBJ2-7; D is unclear. V was trimmed by 5 bases and J by 7 bases, leaving 18 bases between them. The CDR3 sequence is 14 residues long. CDR1 is SGHTA, CDR2 FQGNSA, per germline. CDR3 in DNA: TGTGCCAGCAGCCCGGCGGTTGGTACCGGTGAGCAGTACTTC. It translates to CASSPAVGTGEQYF.

The V call is TRBV7-6, the J call TRBJ2-5; D is unresolved. The CDR3 is 15 residues long. Trimming took 3 bases from V and 0 from J, leaving 11 bases between them. Germline loops: CDR1 SGHVS, CDR2 FNYEAQ. CDR3 in DNA: TGTGCCAGCAGCTTTGGCACTACTCACCAAGAGACCCAGTACTTC. As protein: CASSFGTTHQETQYF.

The gene calls are TRBV7-8 and TRBJ1-2; the D gene is possibly TRBD1 (6 bases). This CDR3 comprises 14 residues. The V end lost 3 bases, the J end lost 2 bases, and 10 bases lay between the germline ends. Germline CDR1 and CDR2: SGHVS and FQNEAQ. CDR3 region: CASSFGRGNYGYTF. The CDR3 bases are TGTGCCAGCAGCTTCGGCAGGGGCAACTATGGCTACACCTTC. Based on the CDR3 plus reference TRBV7-8 and TRBJ1-2, the full variable domain is GAGVSQSPRYKVAKRGQDVALRCDPISGHVSLFWYQQALGQGPEFLTYFQNEAQLDKSGLPSDRFFAERPEGSVSTLKIQRTQQEDSAVYLCASSFGRGNYGYTFGSGTRLTVV.

The rearrangement uses TRBV15 and TRBJ2-3; 10 positions agree with TRBD2. Germline CDR1 LNHNV, CDR2 YYDKDF (reference sequence). The CDR3 sequence is 18 residues long. V lost 1 base to trimming and J lost 1 base; unmatched junction nucleotides: 8. The chain's CDR3 is CATSRGTSGPRGTDTQYF. DNA of the CDR3: TGTGCCACCAGCAGAGGGACTAGCGGTCCCCGAGGCACAGATACGCAGTATTTT.

The gene calls are TRBV9 and TRBJ2-7; 8 nucleotides agree with TRBD2. The germline gives CDR1 SGDLS, CDR2 YYNGEE. With 0 bases clipped from V and 2 bases from J, the junction kept 7 bases outside the gene matches. This CDR3 contains 16 residues. The CDR3 DNA is TGTGCCAGCAGCGTAGGAGTTAGCGGGGCTACCTACGAGCAGTACTTC. It translates to CASSVGVSGATYEQYF.

The J gene is TRBJ1-2, the V gene TRBV5-4; D uncertain. CDR1 is SGHNT and CDR2 is YYREEE in the germline V gene (reference sequence). Trimming took 1 base from V and 3 from J, leaving 7 bases between them. CDR3 size: 13 residues. The CDR3 DNA follows: TGTGCCAGCAGCTTGTATTTCGACTATGGCTACACCTTC. Translation: CASSLYFDYGYTF. The full variable domain, completed using reference TRBV5-4 and TRBJ1-2, is ETGVTQSPTHLIKTRGQQVTLRCSSQSGHNTVSWYQQALGQGPQFIFQYYREEENGRGNFPPRFSGLQFPNYSSELNVNALELDDSALYLCASSLYFDYGYTFGSGTRLTVV.

The V gene is TRBV27, the J gene TRBJ2-2; TRBD1 agrees at 10 bases. This CDR3 has 16 amino acids. Germline CDR1 and CDR2: MNHEY and SMNVEV (reference sequence). The junction had 10 bases not matched to a gene; V was cut back by 10 bases and J by 2 bases. The CDR3 DNA sequence: TGTGCCACGCAAGACAGGGGGCGAGGTAACACCGGGGAGCTGTTTTTT. Encoded protein: CATQDRGRGNTGELFF.

The chain uses TRBV30 and TRBJ2-1, with 12 bases lining up with TRBD2. Germline CDR1 GTSNPN, CDR2 SVGIG (reference sequence). The CDR3 loop spans 15 amino acids. With 4 bases clipped from V and 7 bases from J, the junction kept 8 bases outside the gene matches. The CDR3 bases are TGTGCCTGGATGACTAGCGGGAGAATTCGGAATGAGCAGTTCTTC. Amino acids: CAWMTSGRIRNEQFF.

The genes are TRBV11-2 and TRBJ2-2; D call uncertain. With 3 bases removed from V and 0 bases from J, the gap between germline ends came to 5 bases. CDR3 size: 14 residues. Germline V gene data show CDR1 as SGHAT and CDR2 as FQNNGV. CDR3 loop: CASSLGANTGELFF. DNA for the CDR3: TGTGCCAGCAGCTTGGGCGCGAACACCGGGGAGCTGTTTTTT.

The CDR3 DNA follows: TGTGCCAGCAGCTCCCCGACTAGCGGAAAGGGCACAGATACGCAGTATTTT. Translating gives CASSSPTSGKGTDTQYF. This rearrangement joins TRBV11-2 to TRBJ2-3, with 9 nucleotides matching TRBD2. Trimming cost V 4 bases and J 1 base; bases outside gene matches: 9. The CDR3 length is 17 residues. Per germline, CDR1 SGHAT and CDR2 FQNNGV.

The chain has TRBV5-1 and TRBJ1-3; D call uncertain. Germline V gene sequence: CDR1 SGHRS, CDR2 YFSETQ. This CDR3 region has 17 residues. Trimming removed 0 bases from V and 1 base from J, with 14 bases in between. In DNA, the CDR3 is TGCGCCAGCAGCTTGGTTAACATCGGGAGGTCTGGAAACACCATATATTTT. This gives the protein CASSLVNIGRSGNTIYF.

V and J are TRBV5-1 and TRBJ2-1, with D possibly matching TRBD2 (6 bases). Germline CDR1 SGHRS, CDR2 YFSETQ. CDR3 length: 15 amino acids. Trimming pared 6 bases from V and 4 bases from J, leaving 17 bases between. The CDR3 spells CASTSFGTEYNEQFF. The CDR3 bases are TGCGCCAGCACTTCCTTTGGGACTGAATACAATGAGCAGTTCTTC.

This chain links TRBV13 with TRBJ1-1, with D possibly TRBD1 on 5 matching bases. Germline loops: CDR1 PRHDT, CDR2 FYEKMQ (reference sequence). This CDR3 comprises 15 residues. Trimming shortened V by 1 base and J by 11 bases, and 20 bases separated the two germline ends. The DNA for the CDR3 is TGTGCCAGCAGCTTAGCTACAGGTCTAACCTGGATGGCTTTCTTT. Translated: CASSLATGLTWMAFF.

CDR3 bases: TGTGCCAGCAGTTGGGGGGACAACTATGGCTACACCTTC. This encodes CASSWGDNYGYTF. The chain joins TRBV28 to TRBJ1-2, with a weak D call TRBD1 (5 bases). Per germline, CDR1 MDHEN and CDR2 SYDVKM. The CDR3 has 13 amino acids. V was pared by 4 bases and J by 2 bases, with 8 bases between.

This chain links TRBV15 with TRBJ1-1; the D is unclear. The CDR3 is made up of 17 amino acids. Germline V gene data show CDR1 as LNHNV and CDR2 as YYDKDF (reference sequence). The V and J ends lost 5 bases and 0 bases respectively, with 19 bases between them. The CDR3 region is CATSGAPGRLMNTEAFF. CDR3 nucleotides: TGTGCCACCAGCGGAGCTCCCGGGAGGCTCATGAACACTGAAGCTTTCTTT.

The CDR3 loop is CASNVATGLNTEAFF. CDR3 nucleotide sequence: TGTGCCAGCAACGTAGCCACAGGTCTGAACACTGAAGCTTTCTTT. V usage is TRBV6-5 and J usage is TRBJ1-1; maybe TRBD1 (5 bases). Trimming stripped 7 bases from V and 0 bases from J, with 15 bases between. Germline assignment: CDR1 MNHEY and CDR2 SVGAGI. The CDR3 consists of 15 residues.

This chain uses TRBV9 with TRBJ2-1; 14 bases line up with TRBD2. CDR1 is SGDLS and CDR2 is YYNGEE in the germline V gene. Losses at the gene ends were 5 bases for V and 6 bases for J; bases not matched to a gene: 4. The CDR3 covers 15 residues. CDR3 DNA sequence: TGTGCCAGCAGTCCGACTAGCGGGGGGGCCAATGAGCAGTTCTTC. Translating gives CASSPTSGGANEQFF.